This T cell receptor beta chain was sequenced in a study of T-cell reconstitution after alpha-beta-depleted transplantation in children. Study outcomes and limitations: The origin of alpha-beta T cells about two months after transplant was reportedly several hundred expanded graft clones.

A remark on this clonotype: Its antigen remains unknown.

This CDR3 region has 15 residues. V lost 3 bases and J lost 1; bases outside the gene matches: 4. Germline CDR1 and CDR2: LNHDA and SQIVND (reference sequence). For TCRbeta, the library was prepared with unique molecular identifiers. TCRdb reprocessed the PCR reads via MiXCR and lists one record per CDR3 protein. The sample contains 220,000 or so distinct CDR3 sequences, around 7.8% of which appear only once. The sample was PBMCs, mostly from graft donor cells, taken 180 days after TCRalphabeta/CD19-depleted stem cell transplant. The sequence derives from a male patient between 10 and 17 years old who had a stem cell transplant for acute lymphoblastic leukemia, so the T cells may come from the graft donor. V and J are TRBV19 and TRBJ1-1, with 8 bases identical to TRBD1. CDR3 in amino acids: CASSMGDRSNTEAFF. The CDR3, as DNA: TGTGCCAGTAGTATGGGGGACAGGTCGAACACTGAAGCTTTCTTT.